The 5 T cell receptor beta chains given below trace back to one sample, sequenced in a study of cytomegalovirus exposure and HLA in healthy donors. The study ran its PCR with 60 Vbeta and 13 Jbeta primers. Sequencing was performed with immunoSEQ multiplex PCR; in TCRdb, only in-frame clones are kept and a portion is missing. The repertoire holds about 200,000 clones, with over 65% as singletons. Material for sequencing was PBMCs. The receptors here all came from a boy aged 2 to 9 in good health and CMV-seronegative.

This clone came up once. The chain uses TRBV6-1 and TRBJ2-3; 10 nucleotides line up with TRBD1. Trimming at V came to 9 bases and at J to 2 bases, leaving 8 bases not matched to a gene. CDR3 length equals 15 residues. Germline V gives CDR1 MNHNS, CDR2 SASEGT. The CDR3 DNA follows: TGTGCCAGTCAAAGGGACAGGGGCCTCACAGATACGCAGTATTTT. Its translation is CASQRDRGLTDTQYF.

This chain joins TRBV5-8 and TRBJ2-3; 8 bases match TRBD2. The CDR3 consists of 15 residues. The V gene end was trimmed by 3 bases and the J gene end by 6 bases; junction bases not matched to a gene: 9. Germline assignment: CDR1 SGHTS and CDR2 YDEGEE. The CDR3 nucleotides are TGTGCCAGCAGCTCCTCCGCGGGGGGAGTGGATACGCAGTATTTT. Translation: CASSSSAGGVDTQYF.

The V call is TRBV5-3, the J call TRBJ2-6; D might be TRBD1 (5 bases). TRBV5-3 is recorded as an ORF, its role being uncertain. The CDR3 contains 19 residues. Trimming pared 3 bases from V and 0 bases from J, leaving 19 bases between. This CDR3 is CARSWPGLKPLSGANVLTF. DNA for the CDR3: TGTGCCAGAAGCTGGCCAGGGTTAAAGCCCCTCTCTGGGGCCAACGTCCTGACTTTC.

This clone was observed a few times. The CDR3 DNA follows: TGTGCCAGCAGCTTAGTACTAGCGGGGCCTCGAGAGCAGTACTTC. It yields the protein CASSLVLAGPREQYF. The chain carries TRBV7-8 and TRBJ2-7, with TRBD2 matching 10 bases. CDR3 length: 15 amino acids. From germline, CDR1 is SGHVS and CDR2 FQNEAQ. The V gene end was trimmed by 1 base and the J gene end by 7 bases; junction bases not matched to a gene: 7.

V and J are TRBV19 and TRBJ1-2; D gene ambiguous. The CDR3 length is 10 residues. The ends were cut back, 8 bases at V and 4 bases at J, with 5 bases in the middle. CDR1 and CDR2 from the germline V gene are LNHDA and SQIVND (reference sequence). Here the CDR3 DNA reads TGTGCCAGTTACGGCTATGGCTACACCTTC. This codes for CASYGYGYTF.